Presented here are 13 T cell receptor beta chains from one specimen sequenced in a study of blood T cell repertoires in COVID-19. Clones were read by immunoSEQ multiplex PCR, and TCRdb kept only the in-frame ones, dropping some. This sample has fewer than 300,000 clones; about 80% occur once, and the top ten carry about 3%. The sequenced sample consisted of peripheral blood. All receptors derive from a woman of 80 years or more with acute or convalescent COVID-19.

The CDR3 protein is CASSVRQINTGELFF. The DNA of the CDR3 is TGTGCCAGCAGCGTACGACAGATAAACACCGGGGAGCTGTTTTTT. V gene TRBV9 combines with J gene TRBJ2-2, with TRBD1 as a possible D gene (5 bases). The germline CDR1 and CDR2 sequences are SGDLS and YYNGEE. The CDR3 spans 15 residues. Trimming took off 1 base at V and 2 bases at J, with 9 bases between the two ends.

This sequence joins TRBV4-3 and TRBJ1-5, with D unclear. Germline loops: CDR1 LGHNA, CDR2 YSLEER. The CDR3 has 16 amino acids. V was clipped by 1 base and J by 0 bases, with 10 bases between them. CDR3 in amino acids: CASSQGQIHSNQPQHF. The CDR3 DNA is TGCGCCAGCAGCCAAGGACAAATCCATAGCAATCAGCCCCAGCATTTT.

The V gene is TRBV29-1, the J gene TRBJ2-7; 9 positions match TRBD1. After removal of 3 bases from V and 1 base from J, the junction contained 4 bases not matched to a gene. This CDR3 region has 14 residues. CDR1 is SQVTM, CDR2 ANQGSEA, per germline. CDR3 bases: TGCAGCGTTGAGTTGGGACAGGGTTCCTACGAGCAGTACTTC. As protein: CSVELGQGSYEQYF.

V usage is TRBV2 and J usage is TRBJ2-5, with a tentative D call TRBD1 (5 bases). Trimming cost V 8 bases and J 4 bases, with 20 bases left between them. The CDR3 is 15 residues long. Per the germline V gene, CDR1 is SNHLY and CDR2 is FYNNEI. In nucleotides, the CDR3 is TGTGCCAGCTCTTTGTATCTTGCCACAGGAGAGACCCAGTACTTC. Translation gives CASSLYLATGETQYF.

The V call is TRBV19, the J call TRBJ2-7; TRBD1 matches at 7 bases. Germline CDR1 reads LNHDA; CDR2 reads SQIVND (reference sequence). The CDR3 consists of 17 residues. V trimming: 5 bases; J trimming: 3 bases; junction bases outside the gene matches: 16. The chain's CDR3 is CASSSSTGTPKYYEQYF. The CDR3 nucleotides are TGTGCCAGTAGTTCCTCGACAGGGACGCCAAAATACTACGAGCAGTACTTC.

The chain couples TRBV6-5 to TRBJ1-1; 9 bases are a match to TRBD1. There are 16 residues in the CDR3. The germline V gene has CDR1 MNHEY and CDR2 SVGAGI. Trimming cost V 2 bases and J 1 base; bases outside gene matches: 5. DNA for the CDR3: TGTGCCAGCAGTTACGTTACGACAGGGGGGAACACTGAAGCTTTCTTT. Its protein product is CASSYVTTGGNTEAFF.

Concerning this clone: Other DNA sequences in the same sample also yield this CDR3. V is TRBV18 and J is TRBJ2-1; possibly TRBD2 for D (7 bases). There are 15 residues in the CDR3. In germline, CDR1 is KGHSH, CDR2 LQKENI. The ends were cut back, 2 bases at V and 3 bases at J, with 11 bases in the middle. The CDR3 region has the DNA TGTGCCAGCTCACCAGGGGGCGGGAGCTACAATGAGCAGTTCTTC. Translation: CASSPGGGSYNEQFF.

This chain's CDR3 is CASSSRPTRETQYF. In DNA form, the CDR3 reads TGTGCCAGCAGCTCCCGGCCGACCAGGGAGACCCAGTACTTC. The gene calls are TRBV7-6 and TRBJ2-5; D unclear. Germline V lookup: CDR1 SGHVS, CDR2 FNYEAQ. The CDR3 consists of 14 residues. V lost 4 bases and J 5 bases, leaving 14 bases between the germline ends.

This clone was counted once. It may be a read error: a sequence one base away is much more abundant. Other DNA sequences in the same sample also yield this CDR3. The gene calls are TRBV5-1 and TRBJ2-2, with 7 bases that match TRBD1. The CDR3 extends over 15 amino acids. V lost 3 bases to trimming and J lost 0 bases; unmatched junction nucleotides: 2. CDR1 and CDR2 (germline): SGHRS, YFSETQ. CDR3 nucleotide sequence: TGCGCCAGCAGCTGGGGACAGACGAACACCGGGGAGCTGTTTTTT. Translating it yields CASSWGQTNTGELFF.

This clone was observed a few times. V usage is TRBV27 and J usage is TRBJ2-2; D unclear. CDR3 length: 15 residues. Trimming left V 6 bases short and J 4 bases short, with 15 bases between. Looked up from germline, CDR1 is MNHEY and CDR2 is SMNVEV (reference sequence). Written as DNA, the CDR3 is TGTGCCAGCAGCCGACGGCTAGACGGCACCGGGGAGCTGTTTTTT. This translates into CASSRRLDGTGELFF.

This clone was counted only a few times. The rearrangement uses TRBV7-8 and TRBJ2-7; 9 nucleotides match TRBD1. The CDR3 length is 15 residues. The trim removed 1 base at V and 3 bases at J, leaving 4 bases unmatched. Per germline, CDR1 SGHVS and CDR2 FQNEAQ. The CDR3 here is CASSLGGQGLYEQYF. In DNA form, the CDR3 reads TGTGCCAGCAGCTTAGGGGGACAGGGACTCTACGAGCAGTACTTC.

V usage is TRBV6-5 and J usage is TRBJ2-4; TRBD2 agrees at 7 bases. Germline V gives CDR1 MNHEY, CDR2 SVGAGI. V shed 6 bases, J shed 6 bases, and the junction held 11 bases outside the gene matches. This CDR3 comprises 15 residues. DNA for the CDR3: TGTGCCAGCAGGCGAGGGGATTCGGGGGGAAACATTCAGTACTTC. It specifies CASRRGDSGGNIQYF.

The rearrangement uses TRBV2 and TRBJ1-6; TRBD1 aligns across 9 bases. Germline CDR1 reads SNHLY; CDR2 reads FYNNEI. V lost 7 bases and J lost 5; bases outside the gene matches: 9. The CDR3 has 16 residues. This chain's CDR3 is CASKLDRGFDNSPLHF. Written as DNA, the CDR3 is TGTGCCAGCAAATTGGACAGGGGCTTCGATAATTCACCCCTCCACTTT.